A single T cell receptor (beta chain) is shown here with its context. Its antigen remains unknown. This sample was taken from a study of shared clonotypes between healthy human individuals. Profiled with immunoSEQ multiplex PCR; TCRdb holds only in-frame clones, not every one. This sample has 950,000 to 1,300,000 clones, with about 75% found just once. The study's findings and limits: Even with large depth, rarefaction showed that sorted-subset sequencing was incomplete. Generation of non-shared clonotypes was less probable than generation of clonotypes shared by all four donors. What naive subsets generally showed was a larger estimated richness than memory subsets showed.

Adult donors, all healthy and HIV-negative, had no recent acute infections or vaccinations. The CDR3 covers 15 residues. The V gene lost 0 bases and the J gene lost 4 bases, with 12 bases spanning the gap. CDR1 is MGHRA, CDR2 YSYEKL, per germline. This receptor was taken from a man aged 18 to 29 in good health. Sequenced: memory CD4+ T cells sorted from blood. Subset denoted: CD45RA-negative fraction. The J gene is TRBJ1-2, the V gene TRBV4-1; the D is unclear. CDR3 loop: CASSQDRTAAYGYTF. The CDR3 DNA reads as TGCGCCAGCAGCCAAGATCGAACCGCCGCCTATGGCTACACCTTC.